The rows below give T cell receptor beta chains drawn from one sample of a study of cytomegalovirus exposure and HLA in healthy donors. The data were produced by immunoSEQ multiplex PCR, yet TCRdb's version contains in-frame clones alone and is incomplete. The sample holds 150,000 to 200,000 clones, 85% seen once. The sequenced sample consisted of PBMCs. These receptors were collected from a woman aged 45-65 years in good health and CMV-seronegative. Each CDR3 is given with its conserved first and last residue. Each record gives: clone size, CDR3 length, V gene, D gene, J gene, CDR3 DNA, CDR3 protein. D genes are given only for firm matches. Rows may omit the clone size; those that give it use once, few, many or a size class.

once	14	TRBV11-2	-	TRBJ2-7	TGTGCCAGCAGCTTAGGGACTATCTCCTACGAGCAGTACTTC	CASSLGTISYEQYF
-	14	TRBV5-1	TRBD2	TRBJ2-1	TGCGCCACCTCCGGGGGGGGGTTGGACAATGAGCAGTTCTTC	CATSGGGLDNEQFF
-	16	TRBV18	TRBD2	TRBJ2-3	TGTGCCAGCTCACCCTCCCCAGCGGGAGGAGGGGATACGCAGTATTTT	CASSPSPAGGGDTQYF
-	12	TRBV5-6	-	TRBJ2-5	-	CASSVGDGTGYF
-	15	TRBV9	TRBD2	TRBJ2-3	TGTGCCAGCAGCGTAGTAGCGGGAGTAGCAGATACGCAGTATTTT	CASSVVAGVADTQYF
-	14	TRBV28	TRBD1	TRBJ1-1	TGTGCCAGCCCCCGGACAGGGACAAACACTGAAGCTTTCTTT	CASPRTGTNTEAFF
-	13	TRBV11-1	-	TRBJ1-1	TGTGCCAGCAGCTTAAAGAGAAACACTGAAGCTTTCTTT	CASSLKRNTEAFF
-	15	TRBV19	TRBD1	TRBJ2-7	TGTGCCAGTAGTACTACCGGGACAGGGTCCTACGAGCAGTACTTC	CASSTTGTGSYEQYF
few	18	TRBV7-9	TRBD2	TRBJ2-3	TGTGCCAGCAGCTTAGGACTAGCGGGGTTCTCTAGCACAGATACGCAGTATTTT	CASSLGLAGFSSTDTQYF
-	16	TRBV5-1	-	TRBJ2-3	TGCGCCAGCAGCTTCCAGCGGCCCGAGGCCACAGATACGCAGTATTTT	CASSFQRPEATDTQYF
-	21	TRBV28	TRBD2	TRBJ2-7	TGTGCCAGCAGTTTACCTCGCACGCCCGGACTAGCGGGAGGTGGCCCCTACGAGCAGTACTTC	CASSLPRTPGLAGGGPYEQYF
few	22	TRBV6-4	TRBD2	TRBJ2-7	TGTGCCAGCAGTGACTCGCCTCGGCGGGTAGCGGGCATCAAAAGGGGATCCTACGAGCAGTACTTC	CASSDSPRRVAGIKRGSYEQYF
-	12	TRBV7-9	TRBD1	TRBJ1-1	TGTTCCAGCAGCCCCGGACAGGCCCAAGCTTTCTTT	CSSSPGQAQAFF
-	10	TRBV29-1	-	TRBJ2-7	TGCAGCGTTGTGGCGGACGAGCAGTACTTC	CSVVADEQYF
once	15	TRBV19	TRBD2	TRBJ2-3	TGTGCCAGTAGTTTATCCGGGACTAGCCCAGATACGCAGTATTTT	CASSLSGTSPDTQYF
-	14	TRBV28	TRBD2	TRBJ2-1	TGTGCCAGCAGTGAAAGCGGGGCCTACAATGAGCAGTTCTTC	CASSESGAYNEQFF
-	15	TRBV7-2	-	TRBJ1-3	TGTGCCAGCAGCTTACCCCCTACCTCTGGAAACACCATATATTTT	CASSLPPTSGNTIYF
-	14	TRBV29-1	-	TRBJ1-1	TGCAGCGTTTCTAGGACTCCCGCGGCCACTGAAGCTTTCTTT	CSVSRTPAATEAFF
-	14	TRBV2	-	TRBJ2-5	TGTGCCAGCAGTGAAGCGCGGGTCCAAGAGACCCAGTACTTC	CASSEARVQETQYF
once	13	TRBV27	TRBD1	TRBJ1-2	TGTGCCAGCAGTTCGGGACAGAACTATGGCTACACCTTC	CASSSGQNYGYTF
-	15	TRBV5-1	TRBD2	TRBJ2-7	TGCGCCAGCAGCCCCGCCGTAGCGGGACCCTACGAGCAGTACTTC	CASSPAVAGPYEQYF